This TCR beta chain was documented in a study of cytomegalovirus exposure and HLA in healthy donors. There are 14 residues in the CDR3. Trimming took off 0 bases at V and 5 bases at J, with 13 bases between the two ends. Germline lookup yields CDR1 GTSNPN and CDR2 SVGIG (reference sequence). Primers included in the PCR were 60 Vbeta and 13 Jbeta primers. Original analysis: Some 11 million of the roughly 80 million unique TCR beta chains counted in a later analysis were shared. Repertoires were generated with immunoSEQ multiplex PCR, while TCRdb's copy carries only in-frame clones and drops some. The V and J calls and clone size are taken from that table; D and trimming were inferred from the DNA. Its table lists around 75,000 clones.

V usage is TRBV30 and J usage is TRBJ2-5, with a possible D match to TRBD2 (6 bases). The source is a woman between 55 and 75 years old in good health and CMV-seronegative. The source material was PBMCs. This chain's CDR3 is CAWSVRTMRETQYF. The CDR3 DNA is TGTGCCTGGAGTGTAAGGACTATGAGGGAGACCCAGTACTTC.